The next 4 T cell receptor beta chains were all read from a single sample in a study of Ad26.COV2.S vaccination and SARS-CoV-2 variants. Treatment indicated: about 20 received Ad26.COV2.S at low or high dose, single or two shots; 5 received placebo; per-sample allocation not given. At day 63 after the first vaccine or placebo injection, samples were drawn. The assay was immunoSEQ multiplex PCR, and TCRdb's table has in-frame clones only and misses some. This table holds some 290,000 clones, just under 85% found once. This sample comprised peripheral blood, obtained in a trial of Ad26.COV2.S vaccine versus placebo. The receptors come from a person aged 18 to 65 who received the Ad26.COV2.S COVID-19 vaccine or a placebo.

The V call is TRBV28, the J call TRBJ2-5, with no clear D. Germline CDR1 MDHEN, CDR2 SYDVKM. The CDR3 is made up of 14 amino acids. V was shortened by 6 bases and J by 5 bases, with 16 bases between the two germline ends. The CDR3 spells CASRGWMRMETQYF. CDR3 bases: TGTGCCAGCAGGGGATGGATGCGGATGGAGACCCAGTACTTC.

This chain uses TRBV5-1 with TRBJ1-5; no definite D call. The CDR3 spans 14 residues. CDR1 is SGHRS and CDR2 is YFSETQ in the germline V gene. The V gene lost 0 bases and the J gene lost 6 bases, with 10 bases spanning the gap. CDR3 region: CASSLEGMGQPQHF. For the CDR3, the DNA is TGCGCCAGCAGCTTGGAAGGGATGGGTCAGCCCCAGCATTTT.

This CDR3 is CASSQDFGQGASYEQYF. The CDR3 bases are TGTGCCAGCAGCCAAGATTTCGGACAGGGGGCTTCATACGAGCAGTACTTC. This rearrangement joins TRBV4-2 to TRBJ2-7; 11 positions match TRBD1. From germline, CDR1 is LGHNA and CDR2 YNFKEQ. This CDR3 has 17 amino acids. The V and J ends lost 0 bases and 4 bases, in that order; junction bases with no gene match: 8.

The chain joins TRBV12-5 to TRBJ2-5; D unclear. Germline V lookup: CDR1 LGHNT, CDR2 FRNRAP. V lost 5 bases, J lost 5 bases, and 15 bases lay in between. The CDR3 has 14 amino acids. The chain's CDR3 is CASGPGPRRETQYF. The CDR3 coding sequence is TGTGCTAGTGGTCCAGGTCCCCGAAGGGAGACCCAGTACTTC.